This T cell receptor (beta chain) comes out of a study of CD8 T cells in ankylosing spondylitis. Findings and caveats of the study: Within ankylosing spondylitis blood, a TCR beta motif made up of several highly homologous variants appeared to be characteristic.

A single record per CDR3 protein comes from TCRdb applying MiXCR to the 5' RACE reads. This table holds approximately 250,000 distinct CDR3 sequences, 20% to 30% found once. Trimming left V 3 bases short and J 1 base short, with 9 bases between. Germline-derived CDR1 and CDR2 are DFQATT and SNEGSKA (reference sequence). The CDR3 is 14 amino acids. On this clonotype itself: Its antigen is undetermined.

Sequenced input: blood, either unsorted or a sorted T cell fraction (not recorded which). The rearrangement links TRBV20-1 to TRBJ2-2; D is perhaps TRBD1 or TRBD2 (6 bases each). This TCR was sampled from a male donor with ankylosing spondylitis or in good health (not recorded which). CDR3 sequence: CSARKGGNTGELFF. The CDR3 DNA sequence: TGCAGTGCTAGGAAGGGGGGGAACACCGGGGAGCTGTTTTTT.